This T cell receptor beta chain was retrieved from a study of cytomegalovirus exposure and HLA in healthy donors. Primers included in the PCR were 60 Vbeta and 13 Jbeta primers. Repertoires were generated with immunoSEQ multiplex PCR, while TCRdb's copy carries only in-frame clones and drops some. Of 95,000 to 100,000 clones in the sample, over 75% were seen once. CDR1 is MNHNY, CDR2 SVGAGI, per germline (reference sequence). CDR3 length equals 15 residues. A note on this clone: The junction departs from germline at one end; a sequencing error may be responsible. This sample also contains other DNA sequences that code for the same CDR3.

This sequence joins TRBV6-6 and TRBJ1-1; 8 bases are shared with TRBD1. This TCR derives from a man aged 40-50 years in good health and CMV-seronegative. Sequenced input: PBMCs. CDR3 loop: CASSYFRTGNTEAFF. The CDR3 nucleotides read TGTGCCAGCAGTTACTTTCGGACAGGGAACACTGAAGCTTTCTTC.